This T cell receptor (beta chain) was documented in a study of blood T cell repertoires in COVID-19. Across the whole study: Samples of COVID-19 (acute and convalescent) were obtained from the United States, Italy and Spain. In each case, the material was cDNA or gDNA derived from T cells, B-cell-depleted T cells, or PBMCs.

Original processing methods: Nucleated cell number was recorded as an estimate derived from reference gene primer amplification. Assay used: immunoSEQ multiplex PCR; TCRdb lists only in-frame clones, some missing. The V and J calls and the clone size are those of that table, but D and trimming were determined from the DNA. Found here are around 130,000 clones, about 85% of them singletons; the top ten hold roughly 10%. Only one count was recorded for this clone. The CDR3 covers 13 residues. Germline V CDR1 and CDR2: MNHEY, SVGAGI. V was pared by 10 bases and J by 3 bases, with 5 bases of the junction left unmatched.

The sequencing input was peripheral blood. The TCR sequence derives from a man aged 35-49 years with active or convalescent COVID-19. The rearrangement joins TRBV6-5 to TRBJ1-4, with 7 bases identical to TRBD1. The CDR3 coding sequence is TGTGCCACCTGGGACAGATCTAATGAAAAACTGTTTTTT. Protein: CATWDRSNEKLFF.